The next 22 T cell receptor beta chains were all read from a single sample in a study of OX40 agonist ivuxolimab in advanced cancers. Clones were read by immunoSEQ multiplex PCR, and TCRdb kept only the in-frame ones, dropping some. Here the sample spans tens of thousands of clones, around nine tenths being singletons. The source was CD4+ or CD8+ T cells sorted from blood, collected in a trial of the OX40 agonist ivuxolimab. All receptors derive from an adult with an advanced solid tumor such as melanoma, head and neck, liver or kidney cancer.

V usage is TRBV28 and J usage is TRBJ2-3, with D unclear. Trimming pared 5 bases from V and 2 bases from J, leaving 14 bases between. This CDR3 is 15 amino acids long. The germline CDR1 and CDR2 sequences are MDHEN and SYDVKM. CDR3 bases: TGTGCCAGCAGTCCCCACGGTGGGTCCACAGATACGCAGTATTTT. It yields the protein CASSPHGGSTDTQYF.

The chain links TRBV7-9 to TRBJ2-1; TRBD2 agrees at 13 bases. The CDR3 covers 13 residues. Germline V gene sequence: CDR1 SEHNR, CDR2 FQNEAQ (reference sequence). The V gene end was trimmed by 3 bases and the J gene end by 11 bases; junction bases not matched to a gene: 1. The CDR3 sequence: CASSLGTSGKQFF. CDR3 bases: TGTGCCAGCAGCTTGGGGACTAGCGGGAAGCAGTTCTTC.

The chain is built from TRBV15 and TRBJ1-1, with 9 bases aligning to TRBD1. Germline CDR1 and CDR2: LNHNV and YYDKDF (reference sequence). The V and J ends lost 4 bases and 10 bases, in that order; junction bases with no gene match: 10. The CDR3 has 14 amino acids. The CDR3 bases are TGTGCCACCAGCACGATAACAGGGGGCGTTGCAGCTTTCTTT. Protein sequence: CATSTITGGVAAFF.

V is TRBV5-4 and J is TRBJ2-3; no clear D gene. V lost 1 base and J lost 2, with 17 bases in between. CDR3 size: 17 residues. CDR1 SGHNT and CDR2 YYREEE come from the germline V gene (reference sequence). CDR3 sequence: CASSLSMGSGPTDTQYF. The CDR3 DNA reads as TGTGCCAGCAGCTTGTCTATGGGCTCTGGTCCCACAGATACGCAGTATTTT.

The rearrangement links TRBV11-2 to TRBJ2-3; TRBD2 matches at 13 bases. Germline V gene sequence: CDR1 SGHAT, CDR2 FQNNGV. The ends lost 5 bases at V and 4 bases at J; junction bases unmatched: 3. The CDR3 length is 15 residues. The CDR3 spells CASSTSGGAADTQYF. The CDR3, as DNA: TGTGCCAGCAGCACTAGCGGGGGGGCCGCAGATACGCAGTATTTT.

The chain recombines TRBV28 with TRBJ1-1, with D possibly TRBD1 on 6 matching bases. The CDR3 loop spans 14 amino acids. V lost 6 bases and J 1 base, leaving 12 bases between the germline ends. The germline CDR1 and CDR2 sequences are MDHEN and SYDVKM. CDR3 sequence reads: CASRPGTPNTEAFF. In DNA, the CDR3 is TGTGCCAGCAGGCCAGGGACACCGAACACTGAAGCTTTCTTT.

The count of this clone is one. The chain carries TRBV30 and TRBJ2-5, with 7 bases lining up with TRBD2. The CDR3 covers 14 residues. CDR1 is GTSNPN, CDR2 SVGIG, per germline (reference sequence). After removal of 3 bases from V and 1 base from J, the junction contained 5 bases not matched to a gene. CDR3 in DNA: TGTGCCTGGAGCCCTCTAGCGGTCCAAGAGACCCAGTACTTC. Its translation is CAWSPLAVQETQYF.

The chain recombines TRBV7-2 with TRBJ2-7; 14 nucleotides match TRBD2. The CDR3 has 16 amino acids. After removal of 5 bases from V and 1 base from J, the junction contained 4 bases not matched to a gene. CDR1 is SGHTA and CDR2 is FQGNSA in the germline V gene. This chain's CDR3 is CASSPRLAGGSYEQYF. The CDR3, as DNA: TGTGCCAGCAGCCCGAGACTAGCGGGGGGGTCCTACGAGCAGTACTTC.

V usage is TRBV7-9 and J usage is TRBJ1-5; D is uncertain. Per germline, CDR1 SEHNR and CDR2 FQNEAQ (reference sequence). The CDR3 has 14 residues. V lost 1 base and J 2 bases, leaving 6 bases between the germline ends. The CDR3 sequence: CASSLGVGNQPQHF. CDR3 coding DNA: TGTGCCAGCAGCTTAGGGGTGGGCAATCAGCCCCAGCATTTT.

The chain carries TRBV4-2 and TRBJ2-2, with 7 bases lining up with TRBD1. The germline V gene has CDR1 LGHNA and CDR2 YNFKEQ. The V segment lost 8 bases and the J segment 5 bases; nucleotides outside the gene matches: 8. This CDR3 comprises 14 residues. The CDR3 nucleotides read TGTGCCAGCGGCGACAGGGTGGGGACCGGGGAGCTGTTTTTT. Its translation: CASGDRVGTGELFF.

The rearrangement links TRBV10-3 to TRBJ2-2; D call uncertain. There are 11 residues in the CDR3. Trimming removed 2 bases from V and 6 bases from J, with 1 base in between. Per the germline V gene, CDR1 is ENHRY and CDR2 is SYGVKD. CDR3 protein: CAISEAGELFF. The CDR3 DNA reads as TGTGCCATCAGTGAGGCCGGGGAGCTGTTTTTT.

The chain couples TRBV5-4 to TRBJ2-7, with 7 bases that match TRBD1. This CDR3 comprises 15 residues. Germline V CDR1 and CDR2: SGHNT, YYREEE (reference sequence). Unmatched junction bases numbered 7, after V lost 4 bases and J lost 0 bases. CDR3 loop: CASSKPGQSSYEQYF. CDR3 nucleotide sequence: TGTGCCAGCAGCAAGCCGGGACAGAGCTCCTACGAGCAGTACTTC.

The genes are TRBV7-8 and TRBJ1-5, with TRBD1 matching 7 bases. The CDR3 spans 14 residues. Germline CDR1 is SGHVS and CDR2 is FQNEAQ. V shed 5 bases, J shed 4 bases, and the junction held 5 bases outside the gene matches. The chain's CDR3 is CASSLTGENQPQHF. For the CDR3, the DNA is TGTGCCAGCAGCCTCACAGGGGAGAATCAGCCCCAGCATTTT.

The V and J genes are TRBV28 and TRBJ2-5; 11 bases map to TRBD2. CDR3 length equals 21 residues. Trimming removed 8 bases from V and 5 bases from J; junction bases left unmatched: 28. The germline CDR1 and CDR2 sequences are MDHEN and SYDVKM. The CDR3 reads CASGYRQGNSLAGGPAETQYF. The CDR3 DNA sequence: TGTGCCAGCGGATATAGACAGGGGAATAGTCTAGCGGGAGGTCCAGCGGAGACCCAGTACTTC. Based on the CDR3 plus reference TRBV28 and TRBJ2-5, the full variable domain is DVKVTQSSRYLVKRTGEKVFLECVQDMDHENMFWYRQDPGLGLRLIYFSYDVKMKEKGDIPEGYSVSREKKERFSLILESASTNQTSMYLCASGYRQGNSLAGGPAETQYFGPGTRLLVL.

The table lists this clone with a count of one. The chain combines TRBV28 with TRBJ1-1, with TRBD1 matching 11 bases. V shed 7 bases and J 12 bases; nucleotides not matched to a gene: 4. Germline CDR1 reads MDHEN; CDR2 reads SYDVKM. The CDR3 is 11 amino acids. This CDR3 is CASTDRGRTFF. CDR3 DNA sequence: TGTGCCAGCACGGACAGGGGGCGAACTTTCTTT. Using reference TRBV28 and TRBJ1-1 for the parts outside the CDR3, the full variable domain is DVKVTQSSRYLVKRTGEKVFLECVQDMDHENMFWYRQDPGLGLRLIYFSYDVKMKEKGDIPEGYSVSREKKERFSLILESASTNQTSMYLCASTDRGRTFFGQGTRLTVV.

The chain is built from TRBV9 and TRBJ2-3; 10 nucleotides match TRBD2. CDR3 size: 16 residues. The germline CDR1 and CDR2 sequences are SGDLS and YYNGEE. Losses at the gene ends were 2 bases for V and 0 bases for J; bases not matched to a gene: 3. This CDR3 is CASSVGLADSTDTQYF. CDR3 DNA sequence: TGTGCCAGCAGCGTCGGACTAGCGGATAGCACAGATACGCAGTATTTT. The full variable domain, its missing parts supplied by reference TRBV9 and TRBJ2-3, is DSGVTQTPKHLITATGQRVTLRCSPRSGDLSVYWYQQSLDQGLQFLIQYYNGEERAKGNILERFSAQQFPDLHSELNLSSLELGDSALYFCASSVGLADSTDTQYFGPGTRLTVL.

The V call is TRBV18, the J call TRBJ1-5; a possible D gene is TRBD1 (5 bases). The CDR3 length is 15 residues. Germline V gene sequence: CDR1 KGHSH, CDR2 LQKENI. The germline V and J ends were trimmed by 4 bases and 5 bases, with 15 bases remaining between them. This chain's CDR3 is CASSRGTEPYQPQHF. CDR3 nucleotides: TGTGCCAGCTCACGCGGGACCGAACCTTATCAGCCCCAGCATTTT.

The chain carries TRBV9 and TRBJ1-1, with TRBD1 as a possible D gene (5 bases). The CDR3 has 13 residues. Trimming removed 2 bases from V and 5 bases from J, with 10 bases in between. The germline V gene encodes CDR1 SGDLS and CDR2 YYNGEE. This CDR3 is CASSVGRGTEAFF. The CDR3 DNA reads as TGTGCCAGCAGCGTTGGGCGGGGGACTGAAGCTTTCTTT.

Here the CDR3 reads CASSPGVGQPQHF. The DNA for the CDR3 is TGTGCCAGCTCACCAGGGGTGGGTCAGCCCCAGCATTTT. The rearrangement joins TRBV18 to TRBJ1-5; D ambiguous. CDR3 length: 13 residues. Germline-derived CDR1 and CDR2 are KGHSH and LQKENI. V was shortened by 2 bases and J by 6 bases, with 8 bases between the two germline ends.

This sequence joins TRBV10-3 and TRBJ2-7, with a possible D match to TRBD1 (5 bases). The CDR3 contains 12 residues. V dropped 2 bases and J dropped 3 bases, with 5 bases sitting between them. The V gene's germline CDR1 is ENHRY and CDR2 SYGVKD. The CDR3 is CAISETGYEQYF. The CDR3 DNA sequence: TGTGCCATCAGTGAGACAGGCTACGAGCAGTACTTC.

The V and J genes are TRBV6-1 and TRBJ2-3; possible D gene TRBD2, 5 bases. Trimming stripped 8 bases from V and 6 bases from J, with 12 bases between. CDR1 is MNHNS, CDR2 SASEGT, per germline. This CDR3 is 12 amino acids long. CDR3: CASPSWSDTQYF. CDR3 nucleotides: TGTGCCAGCCCTAGCTGGTCGGATACGCAGTATTTT.

The V and J genes are TRBV19 and TRBJ2-3; TRBD1 matches at 7 bases. Germline V gives CDR1 LNHDA, CDR2 SQIVND (reference sequence). The CDR3 consists of 15 residues. Germline trimming cut 1 base from V and 5 bases from J; bases unmatched to any gene: 6. The chain's CDR3 is CASSIGAGGVDTQYF. The CDR3 coding sequence is TGTGCCAGTAGTATAGGGGCAGGGGGAGTAGATACGCAGTATTTT.